This entry lists 19 T cell receptor beta chains sequenced from one sample in a study of blood T cell repertoires in COVID-19. The protocol was immunoSEQ multiplex PCR, while the TCRdb copy is restricted to in-frame clones and leaves out a portion. The table has 200,000 to 250,000 clones, 65% to 85% seen once. Input material: peripheral blood. Every receptor here comes from a man between 50 and 59 years old with active or convalescent COVID-19.

This clone was seen a handful of times. J is TRBJ1-2 and V is TRBV15; TRBD1 is a possible D gene (6 bases). The V end was cut by 6 bases, the J end by 5 bases, with 28 bases between. The CDR3 has 18 residues. Germline CDR1 reads LNHNV; CDR2 reads YYDKDF (reference sequence). CDR3 region: CATRNIGGEALGTYGYTF. The CDR3 nucleotides are TGTGCCACCAGGAACATAGGGGGGGAGGCCCTCGGGACTTATGGCTACACCTTC.

The CDR3 here is CASIKSGQKAFF. The CDR3 DNA reads as TGTGCCAGCATAAAAAGTGGACAGAAGGCTTTCTTT. The rearrangement uses TRBV6-6 and TRBJ1-1; D perhaps matches TRBD1 (6 bases). This CDR3 region has 12 residues. Trimming shortened V by 7 bases and J by 11 bases, and 17 bases separated the two germline ends. CDR1 is MNHNY and CDR2 is SVGAGI in the germline V gene (reference sequence).

The chain recombines TRBV19 with TRBJ1-5; no definite D call. With 7 bases removed from V and 0 bases from J, the gap between germline ends came to 7 bases. Germline loops: CDR1 LNHDA, CDR2 SQIVND (reference sequence). The CDR3 is 13 residues long. In DNA, the CDR3 is TGTGCCAGTAAGCTAGATAGCAATCAGCCCCAGCATTTT. Protein: CASKLDSNQPQHF. The full variable domain, completed using reference TRBV19 and TRBJ1-5, is DGGITQSPKYLFRKEGQNVTLSCEQNLNHDAMYWYRQDPGQGLRLIYYSQIVNDFQKGDIAEGYSVSREKKESFPLTVTSAQKNPTAFYLCASKLDSNQPQHFGDGTRLSIL.

This clone was observed a single time. For the CDR3, the DNA is TGTGCCAGCAGCCAGGGATTCGGCACTGAAGCTTTCTTT. Amino acid sequence: CASSQGFGTEAFF. The rearrangement links TRBV27 to TRBJ1-1; D possibly corresponds to TRBD1 (5 bases). The V and J ends lost 6 bases and 4 bases respectively, with 12 bases between them. The CDR3 is 13 amino acids. From germline, CDR1 is MNHEY and CDR2 SMNVEV (reference sequence).

V and J are TRBV7-9 and TRBJ2-3; weak D call: TRBD2 (6 bases). V gave up 11 bases and J gave up 10 bases, with 16 bases separating them. Germline CDR1 is SEHNR and CDR2 is FQNEAQ (reference sequence). The CDR3 loop spans 11 amino acids. The CDR3 DNA reads TGTGCCCCCTGGCGAGCGGGTCCGCAGTATTTT. Translation: CAPWRAGPQYF.

This clone was recorded a few times. The V gene is TRBV30, the J gene TRBJ1-2; 10 positions match TRBD1. Germline trimming cut 7 bases from V and 6 bases from J; bases unmatched to any gene: 8. From germline, CDR1 is GTSNPN and CDR2 SVGIG (reference sequence). The CDR3 sequence is 13 residues long. The CDR3 spells CAYLTGGVDGYTF. The CDR3 DNA reads TGTGCCTACCTGACAGGGGGCGTAGATGGCTACACCTTC.

The chain recombines TRBV7-2 with TRBJ2-7, with 8 positions matching TRBD1. The CDR3 is made up of 15 amino acids. Trimming took 6 bases from V and 7 from J; bases not matched to a gene: 14. Germline lookup yields CDR1 SGHTA and CDR2 FQGNSA. CDR3 loop: CASRVDRTGSGEQYF. CDR3 nucleotide sequence: TGTGCCAGCAGGGTTGACAGGACAGGGTCTGGAGAGCAGTACTTC.

The chain joins TRBV6-2 or TRBV6-3 to TRBJ2-2; 8 nucleotides align to TRBD2. V gave up 6 bases and J gave up 2 bases; unmatched junction bases: 8. The CDR3 totals 16 residues. Germline lookup yields CDR1 MNHEY and CDR2 SVGEGT. The CDR3 sequence is CASSPTSGANTGELFF. The CDR3 nucleotides are TGTGCCAGCAGCCCTACTAGCGGAGCTAACACCGGGGAGCTGTTTTTT.

The chain links TRBV9 to TRBJ2-5; maybe TRBD1 (6 bases). The V end lost 0 bases, the J end lost 0 bases, and 9 bases lay between the germline ends. This CDR3 is 15 amino acids long. The germline V gene has CDR1 SGDLS and CDR2 YYNGEE. For the CDR3, the DNA is TGTGCCAGCAGCGTAGAGCAGGGGAACCAAGAGACCCAGTACTTC. Translated: CASSVEQGNQETQYF. Combining the CDR3 with reference TRBV9 and TRBJ2-5 gives the whole variable domain DSGVTQTPKHLITATGQRVTLRCSPRSGDLSVYWYQQSLDQGLQFLIQYYNGEERAKGNILERFSAQQFPDLHSELNLSSLELGDSALYFCASSVEQGNQETQYFGPGTRLLVL.

V is TRBV19 and J is TRBJ1-1; D not resolved. The V gene's germline CDR1 is LNHDA and CDR2 SQIVND (reference sequence). This CDR3 comprises 13 residues. The ends were cut back, 9 bases at V and 3 bases at J, with 14 bases in the middle. Written as DNA, the CDR3 is TGTGCCAGCCGTACTCCGATGGACACTGAAGCTTTCTTT. It translates to CASRTPMDTEAFF.

As DNA, the CDR3 is TGTGCCAGCAGTTTTTCAGGGTCCTTGAACACTGAAGCTTTCTTT. Translating gives CASSFSGSLNTEAFF. The chain recombines TRBV28 with TRBJ1-1; maybe TRBD1 (5 bases). CDR3 length: 15 amino acids. V was cut by 3 bases and J by 0 bases, with 11 bases left in between. CDR1 is MDHEN, CDR2 SYDVKM, per germline.

The rearrangement links TRBV6-5 to TRBJ1-2; D is possibly TRBD1 (5 bases). V was clipped by 2 bases and J by 8 bases, with 12 bases between them. The CDR3 consists of 13 residues. From germline, CDR1 is MNHEY and CDR2 SVGAGI. The CDR3 loop reads CASSYIQGSGYTF. CDR3 sequence (DNA): TGTGCCAGCAGTTACATTCAGGGATCCGGCTACACCTTC.

V and J are TRBV5-4 and TRBJ2-5, with TRBD2 matching 16 bases. Looked up from germline, CDR1 is SGHNT and CDR2 is YYREEE (reference sequence). This CDR3 has 17 residues. After removal of 4 bases from V and 3 bases from J, the junction contained 6 bases not matched to a gene. The CDR3 DNA follows: TGTGCCAGCAGCCCCGGGACTAGCGGGGGGGGTAAAGAGACCCAGTACTTC. It yields the protein CASSPGTSGGGKETQYF.

V and J are TRBV11-2 and TRBJ2-1, with 8 bases that match TRBD2. Germline V gene sequence: CDR1 SGHAT, CDR2 FQNNGV. The CDR3 spans 17 residues. The V and J ends lost 4 bases and 2 bases, in that order; junction bases with no gene match: 10. For the CDR3, the DNA is TGTGCCAGCAGCTCGCCAGTTACGGGGGGGCCCTACAATGAGCAGTTCTTC. Protein sequence: CASSSPVTGGPYNEQFF.

This sequence joins TRBV9 and TRBJ2-5; D may be TRBD2 (6 bases). V was cut by 4 bases and J by 1 base, with 14 bases left in between. From germline, CDR1 is SGDLS and CDR2 YYNGEE. CDR3 length: 15 amino acids. The CDR3 nucleotides are TGTGCCAGCAGCTTACAAGGGGACTTCCAAGAGACCCAGTACTTC. Encoded protein: CASSLQGDFQETQYF.

The gene calls are TRBV5-6 and TRBJ2-7; D is perhaps TRBD2 (7 bases). V was trimmed by 4 bases and J by 6 bases, leaving 26 bases between them. Per germline, CDR1 SGHDT and CDR2 YYEEEE. This CDR3 contains 17 residues. The CDR3 region is CASSVRLGGGPLAEQYF. CDR3 sequence (DNA): TGTGCCAGCAGCGTACGATTAGGGGGGGGCCCTTTGGCCGAGCAGTACTTC. Full variable domain (outside the CDR3, taken from reference TRBV5-6 and TRBJ2-7): DAGVTQSPTHLIKTRGQQVTLRCSPKSGHDTVSWYQQALGQGPQFIFQYYEEEERQRGNFPDRFSGHQFPNYSSELNVNALLLGDSALYLCASSVRLGGGPLAEQYFGPGTRLTVT.

This clone has more than one count but fewer than ten. The rearrangement uses TRBV7-3 and TRBJ2-1, with 9 bases lining up with TRBD2. Germline CDR1 is SGHTA and CDR2 is FQGTGA. The ends lost 3 bases at V and 9 bases at J; junction bases unmatched: 6. The CDR3 has 14 residues. The CDR3 loop is CASSLYSGSVEQFF. CDR3 sequence (DNA): TGTGCCAGCAGCTTGTATAGCGGGAGCGTTGAGCAGTTCTTC.

This chain uses TRBV29-1 with TRBJ1-2, with a tentative D call TRBD1 (5 bases). Germline CDR1 reads SQVTM; CDR2 reads ANQGSEA. The ends were cut back, 6 bases at V and 7 bases at J, with 18 bases in the middle. This CDR3 region has 13 residues. The CDR3, as DNA: TGCAGCGTCGAGGGACTCTACGAGGGTGGCTACACCTTC. Amino acid sequence: CSVEGLYEGGYTF.

The rearrangement uses TRBV27 and TRBJ1-2; D possibly corresponds to TRBD1 (5 bases). The germline V and J ends were trimmed by 6 bases and 5 bases, with 16 bases remaining between them. The CDR3 has 14 amino acids. From germline, CDR1 is MNHEY and CDR2 SMNVEV (reference sequence). In DNA form, the CDR3 reads TGTGCCAGCAGCTTGGACGGGACTCCTTATGGCTACACCTTC. Translating it yields CASSLDGTPYGYTF.